Sequencing of this TCR beta chain was carried out in a study of breast tumors, draining lymph nodes, adjacent tissues. Study-wide points: Data fit most tumor T cells coming from lymph node, expanding in tumor. Compared with basal-like, luminal-like tumors shared significantly more repertoire with nontumor tissue. Tumor TCR diversity was below lymph nodes but above nontumor tissue.

About this clonotype itself: Its antigen is as yet unknown. A much larger clone differs from this one at a single base, so this may be a read error.

Axillary draining lymph nodes of breast cancer patients supplied the node samples. TCRdb re-called the multiplex PCR reads with MiXCR, one entry per CDR3 protein. The sample contains about 130,000 distinct CDR3 sequences, just under 20% of which appear only once. Looked up from germline, CDR1 is KGHDR and CDR2 is SFDVKD. CDR3 length: 16 residues. This clonotype was sampled from a female donor with breast cancer. Some clones in this sample may be carry-over from other donors' samples. Input material: axillary lymph node tissue. The chain has TRBV24-1 and TRBJ2-3, with 9 nucleotides matching TRBD1. In nucleotides, the CDR3 is TGTGCCACCAGTGACCCAGGACAGGGGAGGTCAGATACGCCGTATTTT. It is translated as CATSDPGQGRSDTPYF.